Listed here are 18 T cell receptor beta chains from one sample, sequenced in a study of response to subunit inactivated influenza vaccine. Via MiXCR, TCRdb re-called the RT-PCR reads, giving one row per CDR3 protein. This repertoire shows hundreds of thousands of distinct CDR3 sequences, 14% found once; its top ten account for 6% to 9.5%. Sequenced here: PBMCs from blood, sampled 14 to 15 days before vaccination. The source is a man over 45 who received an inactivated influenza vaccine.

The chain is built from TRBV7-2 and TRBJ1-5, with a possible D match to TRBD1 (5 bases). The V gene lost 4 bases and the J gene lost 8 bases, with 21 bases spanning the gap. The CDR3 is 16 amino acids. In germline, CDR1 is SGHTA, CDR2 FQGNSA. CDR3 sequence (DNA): TGTGCCAGCAGCTCCGACACCGGGGGTATGGGGGAGCCCCAGCATTTT. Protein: CASSSDTGGMGEPQHF. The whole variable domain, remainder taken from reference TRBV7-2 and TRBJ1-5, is GAGVSQSPSNKVTEKGKDVELRCDPISGHTALYWYRQSLGQGLEFLIYFQGNSAPDKSGLPSDRFSAERTGGSVSTLTIQRTQQEDSAVYLCASSSDTGGMGEPQHFGDGTRLSIL.

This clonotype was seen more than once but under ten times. CDR3 protein: CASSPFDSYNSPLHF. DNA for the CDR3: TGTGCCAGCAGTCCGTTCGACAGCTATAATTCACCCCTCCACTTT. The chain combines TRBV12-3 or TRBV12-4 with TRBJ1-6; a weak D match, TRBD1 (5 bases). V was trimmed by 5 bases and J by 3 bases, leaving 11 bases between them. The CDR3 extends over 15 amino acids.

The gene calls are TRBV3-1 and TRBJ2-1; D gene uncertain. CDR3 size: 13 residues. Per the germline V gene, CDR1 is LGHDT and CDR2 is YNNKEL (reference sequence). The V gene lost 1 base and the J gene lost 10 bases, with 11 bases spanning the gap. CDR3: CASSQGLTHEQFF. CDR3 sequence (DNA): TGTGCCAGCAGCCAAGGACTCACCCACGAGCAGTTCTTC.

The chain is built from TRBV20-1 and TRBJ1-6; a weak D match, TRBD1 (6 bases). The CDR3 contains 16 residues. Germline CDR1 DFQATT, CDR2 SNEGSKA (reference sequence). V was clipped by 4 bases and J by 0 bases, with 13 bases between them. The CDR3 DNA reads TGCAGTGCTACCGGACAGACAAACTCCTATAATTCACCCCTCCACTTT. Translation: CSATGQTNSYNSPLHF.

CDR3 residues: CASSLMTTTQETQYF. The CDR3 DNA sequence: TGTGCCAGCAGCTTAATGACTACCACCCAAGAGACCCAGTACTTC. This sequence joins TRBV7-2 and TRBJ2-5; tentatively, D is TRBD2 (5 bases). The CDR3 covers 15 residues. Germline V gene sequence: CDR1 SGHTA, CDR2 FQGNSA. V gave up 2 bases and J gave up 1 base, with 11 bases separating them.

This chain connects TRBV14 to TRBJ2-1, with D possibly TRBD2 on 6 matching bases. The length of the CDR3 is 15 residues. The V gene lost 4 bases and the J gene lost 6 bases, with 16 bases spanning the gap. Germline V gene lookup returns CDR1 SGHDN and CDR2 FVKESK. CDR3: CASSRILGLLNEQFF. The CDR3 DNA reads TGTGCCAGCAGCCGAATTTTGGGACTTCTCAATGAGCAGTTCTTC.

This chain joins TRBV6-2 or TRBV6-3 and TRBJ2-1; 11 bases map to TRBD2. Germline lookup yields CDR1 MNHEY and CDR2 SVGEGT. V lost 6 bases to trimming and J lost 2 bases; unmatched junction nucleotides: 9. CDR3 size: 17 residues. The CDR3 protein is CASRSLAGVGPYNEQFF. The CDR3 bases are TGTGCCAGCAGATCACTAGCGGGAGTCGGCCCCTACAATGAGCAGTTCTTC.

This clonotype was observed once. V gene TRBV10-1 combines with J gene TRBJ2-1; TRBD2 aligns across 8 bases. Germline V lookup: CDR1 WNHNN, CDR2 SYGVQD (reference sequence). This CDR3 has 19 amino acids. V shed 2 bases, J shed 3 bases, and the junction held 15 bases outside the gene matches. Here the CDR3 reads CASSENPRLANLGYNEQFF. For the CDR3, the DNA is TGCGCCAGCAGTGAGAATCCCAGACTAGCGAACCTCGGCTACAATGAGCAGTTCTTC.

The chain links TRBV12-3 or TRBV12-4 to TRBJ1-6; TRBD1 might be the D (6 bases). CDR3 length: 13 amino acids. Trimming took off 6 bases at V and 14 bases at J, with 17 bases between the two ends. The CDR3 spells CASSPGAATALHF. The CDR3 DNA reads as TGTGCCAGCAGCCCGGGGGCAGCTACGGCCCTCCACTTT.

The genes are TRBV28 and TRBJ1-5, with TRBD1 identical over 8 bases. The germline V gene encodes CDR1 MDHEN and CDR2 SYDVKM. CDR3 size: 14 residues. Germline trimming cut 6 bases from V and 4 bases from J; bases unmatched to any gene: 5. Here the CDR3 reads CASREDRENQPQHF. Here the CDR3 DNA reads TGTGCCAGCAGGGAGGACAGGGAAAATCAGCCCCAGCATTTT.

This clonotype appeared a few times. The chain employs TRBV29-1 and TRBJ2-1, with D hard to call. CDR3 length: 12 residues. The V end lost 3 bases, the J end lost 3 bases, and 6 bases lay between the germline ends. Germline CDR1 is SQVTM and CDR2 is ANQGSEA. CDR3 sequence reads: CSVDPSYNEQFF. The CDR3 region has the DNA TGCAGCGTTGACCCGAGCTACAATGAGCAGTTCTTC.

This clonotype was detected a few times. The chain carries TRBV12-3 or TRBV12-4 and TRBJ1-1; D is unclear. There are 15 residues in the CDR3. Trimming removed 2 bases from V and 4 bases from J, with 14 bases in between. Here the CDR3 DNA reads TGTGCCAGCAGTTTACGGACTGGAATTGGCACTGAAGCTTTCTTT. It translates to CASSLRTGIGTEAFF.

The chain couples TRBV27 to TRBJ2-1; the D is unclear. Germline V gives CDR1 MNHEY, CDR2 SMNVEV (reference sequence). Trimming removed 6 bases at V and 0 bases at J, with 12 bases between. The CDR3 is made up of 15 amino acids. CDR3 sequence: CASRNSLPSYNEQFF. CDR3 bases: TGTGCCAGCAGGAACAGCTTGCCCTCCTACAATGAGCAGTTCTTC.

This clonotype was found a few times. CDR3 coding DNA: TGTGCCAGCCGTGGCGGGGGGGGGCATTTCTTAACTGAAGCTTTCTTT. It translates to CASRGGGGHFLTEAFF. This chain connects TRBV27 to TRBJ1-1; possible D gene TRBD1, 6 bases. Per the germline V gene, CDR1 is MNHEY and CDR2 is SMNVEV (reference sequence). Trimming took off 8 bases at V and 5 bases at J, with 24 bases between the two ends. The CDR3 is made up of 16 amino acids.

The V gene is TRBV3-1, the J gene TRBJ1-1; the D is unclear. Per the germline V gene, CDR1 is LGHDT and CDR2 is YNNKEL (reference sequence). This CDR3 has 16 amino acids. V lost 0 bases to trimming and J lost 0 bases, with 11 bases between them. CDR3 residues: CASSQDMGRMNTEAFF. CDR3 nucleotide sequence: TGTGCCAGCAGCCAAGATATGGGCAGGATGAACACTGAAGCTTTCTTT. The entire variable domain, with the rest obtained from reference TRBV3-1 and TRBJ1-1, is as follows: DTAVSQTPKYLVTQMGNDKSIKCEQNLGHDTMYWYKQDSKKFLKIMFSYNNKELIINETVPNRFSPKSPDKAHLNLHINSLELGDSAVYFCASSQDMGRMNTEAFFGQGTRLTVV.

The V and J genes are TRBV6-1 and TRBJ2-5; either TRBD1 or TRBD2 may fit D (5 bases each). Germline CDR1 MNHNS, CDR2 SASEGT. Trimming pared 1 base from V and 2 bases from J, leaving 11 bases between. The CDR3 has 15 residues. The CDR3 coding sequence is TGTGCCAGCAGTGAAGACCCGGGACCTCAAGAGACCCAGTACTTC. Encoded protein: CASSEDPGPQETQYF.

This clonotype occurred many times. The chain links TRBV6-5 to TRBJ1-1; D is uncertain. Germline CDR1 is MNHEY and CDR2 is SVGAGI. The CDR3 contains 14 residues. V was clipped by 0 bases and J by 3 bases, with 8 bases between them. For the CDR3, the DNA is TGTGCCAGCAGTTACTCAGGCCAGGACACTGAAGCTTTCTTT. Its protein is CASSYSGQDTEAFF.

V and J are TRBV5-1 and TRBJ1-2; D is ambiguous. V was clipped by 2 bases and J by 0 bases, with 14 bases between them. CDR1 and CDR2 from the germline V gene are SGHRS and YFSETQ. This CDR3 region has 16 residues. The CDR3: CASSLNTAYSNYGYTF. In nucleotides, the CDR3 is TGCGCCAGCAGCTTAAATACGGCATATTCTAACTATGGCTACACCTTC.